This entry features one T cell receptor (beta chain) sequence. The sample belongs to a study of blood T cell repertoires in COVID-19. Study background: From the United States, Italy and Spain came samples of acute and convalescent COVID-19. T cells, B-cell-depleted T cells, or PBMCs provided the cDNA or gDNA that served as material.

Original methodology: Reference gene primers were amplified, and this amplification served to estimate nucleated cell counts. Using immunoSEQ multiplex PCR, the repertoire was profiled, and TCRdb retains in-frame clones only, with some absent. V and J calls and clone size come straight from that table; D and trimming were deduced from the DNA. Of around 160,000 clones listed, 65% to 90% were seen once; the top ten hold roughly 8.2%. This CDR3 has 15 residues. Looked up from germline, CDR1 is LGHDT and CDR2 is YNNKEL (reference sequence). The trim removed 2 bases at V and 1 base at J, leaving 4 bases unmatched.

The sequenced sample consisted of peripheral blood. This TCR came from a man aged 60-69 years with acute or convalescent COVID-19. The genes are TRBV3-1 (or the pseudogene TRBV3-2) and TRBJ1-2, with 7 bases lining up with TRBD1. CDR3 sequence reads: CASSQRQGFNYGYTF. DNA of the CDR3: TGTGCCAGCAGCCAAAGACAGGGTTTTAACTATGGCTACACCTTC.